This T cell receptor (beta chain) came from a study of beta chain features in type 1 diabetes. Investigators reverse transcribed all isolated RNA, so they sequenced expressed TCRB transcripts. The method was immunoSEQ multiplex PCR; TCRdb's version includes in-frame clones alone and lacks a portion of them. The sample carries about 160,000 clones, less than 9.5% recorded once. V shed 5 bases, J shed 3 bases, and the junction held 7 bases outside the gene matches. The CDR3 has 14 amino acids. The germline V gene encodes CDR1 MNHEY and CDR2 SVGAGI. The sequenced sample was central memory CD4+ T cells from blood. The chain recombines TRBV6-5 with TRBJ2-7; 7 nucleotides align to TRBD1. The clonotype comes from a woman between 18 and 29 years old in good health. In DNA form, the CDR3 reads TGTGCCAGCAGTCAAGCCCGGGACAGCTACGAGCAGTACTTC. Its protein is CASSQARDSYEQYF.